A selection of T cell receptor beta chains follows, all from one sample in a study of control samples from healthy donors and cancer patients. Profiling relied on immunoSEQ multiplex PCR, and the TCRdb table lists in-frame clones only, not all of them. In the table there are 150,000 to 200,000 clones, roughly 94% of which are singletons. Sequencing used blood. These receptors were taken from a woman under 30 in good health. The CDR3 runs from the conserved cysteine through the conserved F or W. D genes are given only for firm matches. The listing skips clone size in some rows; elsewhere it reads once, few, many or a size class.

j_call d_call v_call clone_size cdr3_aa cdr3_nt
TRBJ1-4 NA TRBV7-9 NA CASSRVTGAEEKLFF TGTGCCAGCAGCCGGGTCACGGGGGCCGAGGAAAAACTGTTTTTT
TRBJ1-2 NA TRBV10-3 NA CAISESTSNGYTF TGTGCCATCAGTGAGTCGACAAGTAATGGCTACACCTTC
TRBJ1-2 NA TRBV2 NA CASDRYNYGYTF TGTGCCAGCGACCGCTATAACTATGGCTACACCTTC
TRBJ2-1 NA TRBV10-1 NA CASSELAGRGQFF TGCGCCAGCAGTGAACTAGCCGGGCGGGGGCAGTTCTTC
TRBJ2-3 NA TRBV7-9 once CASSLSGGTDTQYF TGTGCCAGCAGCTTATCTGGGGGAACAGATACGCAGTATTTT
TRBJ2-7 NA TRBV27 NA CASRDLTGGEQYF TGTGCCAGCAGGGACCTTACAGGAGGCGAGCAGTACTTC
TRBJ2-3 NA TRBV7-9 NA CASEIRVDTQYF TGTGCCAGCGAGATAAGGGTAGATACGCAGTATTTT
TRBJ1-1 NA TRBV27 NA CASNTRDKYWSEAFF TGTGCCAGCAATACCCGGGACAAATATTGGTCGGAAGCTTTCTTT
TRBJ2-3 NA TRBV28 NA CASSLAGAPDTQYF TGTGCCAGCAGTTTAGCGGGTGCGCCAGATACGCAGTATTTT
TRBJ1-1 NA TRBV11-2 few CASSLVLGRPNTEAFF TGTGCCAGCAGCTTAGTCCTGGGACGGCCGAACACTGAAGCTTTCTTT
TRBJ1-5 NA TRBV2 once CASSEEGNQPQHF TGTGCCAGCAGTGAGGAGGGGAATCAGCCCCAGCATTTT
TRBJ1-2 NA TRBV6-2/TRBV6-3 NA CASSYGQGGLNYGYTF TGTGCCAGCAGTTACGGTCAAGGGGGACTCAACTATGGCTACACCTTC
TRBJ2-7 NA TRBV5-6 NA CASSFTGDPSYEQYF TGTGCCAGCAGCTTTACCGGGGACCCGTCCTACGAGCAGTACTTC
TRBJ1-2 NA TRBV7-9 once CASSPDNNYGYTF TGTGCCAGCAGCCCTGACAATAACTATGGCTACACCTTC
TRBJ2-6 NA TRBV11-2 NA CASREAGTFGANVLTF TGTGCCAGCAGGGAGGCGGGGACTTTTGGGGCCAACGTCCTGACTTTC
TRBJ1-2 TRBD1 TRBV28 NA CASRPRRTGGGYTF TGTGCCAGCCGACCAAGGAGGACAGGGGGTGGCTACACCTTC
TRBJ2-2 NA TRBV5-1 NA CASSLDRNTGELFF TGCGCCAGCAGCTTGGACAGAAACACCGGGGAGCTGTTTTTT
TRBJ2-5 NA TRBV6-2/TRBV6-3 NA CASSYRGLRGIQETQYF TGTGCCAGCAGTTACCGGGGCCTGAGGGGGATCCAAGAGACCCAGTACTTC
TRBJ1-2 TRBD1 TRBV12-5 NA CASAIGDSGYTF TGTGCTAGTGCCATAGGGGACAGTGGCTACACCTTC
TRBJ1-3 TRBD1 TRBV5-6 NA CASSWGGGAENTIYF TGTGCCAGCAGCTGGGGAGGGGGCGCCGAAAACACCATATATTTT
TRBJ2-7 NA TRBV5-4 few CASSSPSGALSYEQYF TGTGCCAGCAGCTCCCCGTCGGGGGCTTTATCCTACGAGCAGTACTTC
TRBJ1-6 TRBD1 TRBV19 NA CASNDGDRYSPLHF TGTGCCAGTAACGACGGGGACAGGTATTCACCCCTCCACTTT
TRBJ2-1 NA TRBV6-5 NA CASSYQGGSYNEQFF TGTGCCAGCAGTTACCAAGGCGGCTCCTACAATGAGCAGTTCTTC
TRBJ2-7 NA TRBV27 NA CASSYLDPLGSYEQYF TGTGCCAGCAGTTACCTAGACCCCCTGGGCTCCTACGAGCAGTACTTC
TRBJ1-5 TRBD1 TRBV7-2 NA CASSLGQGWESNQPQHF TGTGCCAGCAGCCTTGGACAGGGATGGGAAAGCAATCAGCCCCAGCATTTT
TRBJ1-2 TRBD1 TRBV7-2 NA CASSLNGQADYGYTF TGTGCCAGCAGCTTGAACGGACAGGCCGACTATGGCTACACCTTC
TRBJ1-1 NA TRBV5-6 NA CASSLGGRNTEAFF TGTGCCAGCAGCTTGGGGGGGAGGAACACTGAAGCTTTCTTT
TRBJ2-1 NA TRBV19 NA CASSSQGGLTGGEQFF TGTGCCAGTAGTTCTCAGGGGGGCCTCACCGGCGGTGAGCAGTTCTTC
TRBJ2-5 NA TRBV11-2 NA CASSLDWRGSQETQYF TGTGCCAGCAGCTTAGATTGGCGGGGCAGCCAAGAGACCCAGTACTTC
TRBJ2-2 TRBD2 TRBV7-3 NA CASSSPPGGPQSNTGELFF TGTGCCAGCAGCTCCCCCCCGGGGGGGCCTCAATCGAACACCGGGGAGCTGTTTTTT
TRBJ2-7 NA TRBV7-2 NA CASSSTGTGYEQYF TGTGCCAGCAGCTCTACCGGGACCGGGTACGAGCAGTACTTC
TRBJ1-5 TRBD1 TRBV7-8 NA CASSLVQGGQPQHF TGTGCCAGCAGCTTAGTACAGGGGGGTCAGCCCCAGCATTTT
TRBJ2-4 NA TRBV3-1/TRBV3-2 NA CASSQVLGGRAKNIQYF TGTGCCAGCAGCCAAGTCCTCGGGGGCAGGGCCAAAAACATTCAGTACTTC
TRBJ1-2 NA TRBV3-1/TRBV3-2 NA CASSTKGVYYGYTF TGTGCCAGCAGCACGAAGGGCGTTTACTATGGCTACACCTTC
TRBJ2-7 NA TRBV10-1 NA CASSDGVGHYEQYF TGCGCCAGCAGTGACGGGGTCGGACACTACGAGCAGTACTTC
TRBJ1-5 TRBD1 TRBV10-1 NA CASSDGQGNQPQHF TGCGCCAGCAGTGACGGACAGGGAAATCAGCCCCAGCATTTT
TRBJ2-7 NA TRBV11-2 few CASSKGGPEQYF TGTGCCAGCAGCAAAGGCGGCCCCGAGCAGTACTTC